Each of the 20 T cell receptor beta chains below was sequenced from the same sample in a study of blood T cell repertoires in COVID-19. The protocol was immunoSEQ multiplex PCR, while the TCRdb copy is restricted to in-frame clones and leaves out a portion. The sample has 150,000 to 200,000 clones; around 81% are singletons. The source material was peripheral blood. The receptors stem from a man in his fifties or sixties with active or convalescent COVID-19.

This clone was seen just once. The rearrangement joins TRBV7-9 to TRBJ1-4, with 7 bases aligning to TRBD1. The J segment lost 6 bases and the V segment lost 5 bases, leaving 12 bases of the junction unmatched. The CDR3 extends over 16 amino acids. Germline-derived CDR1 and CDR2 are SEHNR and FQNEAQ (reference sequence). In nucleotides, the CDR3 is TGTGCCAGCAGCCCGACAGGGCGGGCGGTGGATGAAAAACTGTTTTTT. Translated: CASSPTGRAVDEKLFF.

The chain carries TRBV20-1 and TRBJ2-7; no firm D call. The V and J ends lost 7 bases and 3 bases respectively, with 10 bases between them. CDR3 size: 11 residues. The V gene's germline CDR1 is DFQATT and CDR2 SNEGSKA (reference sequence). DNA for the CDR3: TGCAGTGTTCACTATCTCTACGAGCAGTACTTC. Its translation: CSVHYLYEQYF.

The sample holds one count of this clone. The chain links TRBV12-3 or TRBV12-4 to TRBJ2-1; perhaps TRBD2 as D (5 bases). With 6 bases removed from V and 6 bases from J, the gap between germline ends came to 9 bases. The CDR3 contains 12 residues. CDR3 coding DNA: TGTGCCAGCAGCCTCAGCGGCAATGAGCAGTTCTTC. Protein sequence: CASSLSGNEQFF.

The chain combines TRBV13 with TRBJ2-7; 11 bases line up with TRBD1. CDR1 and CDR2 from the germline V gene are PRHDT and FYEKMQ (reference sequence). The trim removed 4 bases at V and 5 bases at J, leaving 7 bases unmatched. CDR3 length: 15 amino acids. CDR3 DNA sequence: TGTGCCAGCAGCTCACCGGGACAGGGGGGCGACGAGCAGTACTTC. Its translation is CASSSPGQGGDEQYF. Combining the CDR3 with reference TRBV13 and TRBJ2-7 gives the whole variable domain AAGVIQSPRHLIKEKRETATLKCYPIPRHDTVYWYQQGPGQDPQFLISFYEKMQSDKGSIPDRFSAQQFSDYHSELNMSSLELGDSALYFCASSSPGQGGDEQYFGPGTRLTVT.

The V call is TRBV19, the J call TRBJ1-6, with D perhaps TRBD1 (6 bases). Germline values: CDR1 LNHDA, CDR2 SQIVND (reference sequence). V was pared by 6 bases and J by 0 bases, with 12 bases between. This CDR3 region has 16 residues. CDR3: CASRRDRFSYNSPLHF. As DNA, the CDR3 is TGTGCCAGTAGACGAGACAGGTTCTCCTATAATTCACCCCTCCACTTT.

The chain couples TRBV5-1 to TRBJ1-4, with 7 nucleotides matching TRBD1. Per germline, CDR1 SGHRS and CDR2 YFSETQ. This CDR3 contains 15 residues. Germline trimming cut 4 bases from V and 4 bases from J; bases unmatched to any gene: 7. CDR3 nucleotide sequence: TGCGCCAGCAGCCCGGAAGGACAGGTTAATGAAAAACTGTTTTTT. This translates into CASSPEGQVNEKLFF.

This clone was counted between two and nine times. The chain joins TRBV6-5 to TRBJ1-6, with 9 bases identical to TRBD1. Germline values: CDR1 MNHEY, CDR2 SVGAGI. CDR3 length equals 15 residues. Trimming cost V 0 bases and J 7 bases; bases outside gene matches: 1. CDR3 sequence reads: CASSYSTGGNSPLHF. CDR3 coding DNA: TGTGCCAGCAGTTACTCGACAGGGGGGAATTCACCCCTCCACTTT.

The V call is TRBV5-6, the J call TRBJ1-5, with no clear D. V lost 2 bases and J lost 0, with 12 bases in between. This CDR3 is built from 16 residues. The germline gives CDR1 SGHDT, CDR2 YYEEEE. CDR3 coding DNA: TGTGCCAGCAGCTTCCATGGCCCACCTAGCAATCAGCCCCAGCATTTT. The encoded protein is CASSFHGPPSNQPQHF. The variable domain in full, completed from reference TRBV5-6 and TRBJ1-5, reads DAGVTQSPTHLIKTRGQQVTLRCSPKSGHDTVSWYQQALGQGPQFIFQYYEEEERQRGNFPDRFSGHQFPNYSSELNVNALLLGDSALYLCASSFHGPPSNQPQHFGDGTRLSIL.

The chain is built from TRBV5-4 and TRBJ1-2; perhaps TRBD1 as D (5 bases). Trimming removed 4 bases at V and 7 bases at J, with 20 bases between. This CDR3 is built from 15 residues. Germline values: CDR1 SGHNT, CDR2 YYREEE (reference sequence). CDR3 sequence reads: CASSLGQGPFSGYTF. CDR3 DNA: TGTGCCAGCAGCCTGGGTCAGGGCCCCTTCTCTGGCTACACCTTC.

This clone showed up just a few times. The genes are TRBV14 and TRBJ2-3; D ambiguous. The CDR3 loop spans 16 amino acids. Between the trimmed V and J ends, which lost 2 bases and 0 bases, there was a span of 12 bases. Germline CDR1 reads SGHDN; CDR2 reads FVKESK. The CDR3 reads CASSQPVHRSTDTQYF. CDR3 coding DNA: TGTGCCAGCAGCCAACCCGTACACCGTAGCACAGATACGCAGTATTTT.

The chain couples TRBV28 to TRBJ1-2, with 7 bases fitting TRBD1. The CDR3 runs 14 residues. Germline CDR1 is MDHEN and CDR2 is SYDVKM. V lost 6 bases, J lost 6 bases, and 10 bases stayed unmatched. The CDR3 here is CASRTTGVVNGYTF. In DNA form, the CDR3 reads TGTGCCAGCAGAACCACAGGGGTAGTAAATGGCTACACCTTC.

This CDR3 reads CASSRAGSEQFF. The CDR3 nucleotides read TGTGCCAGTAGCCGCGCAGGGTCTGAGCAGTTCTTC. The chain uses TRBV19 and TRBJ2-1, with D possibly matching TRBD1 (5 bases). Germline V gene lookup returns CDR1 LNHDA and CDR2 SQIVND (reference sequence). This CDR3 has 12 residues. V lost 6 bases and J lost 9, with 12 bases in between. Looking up the rest from reference TRBV19 and TRBJ2-1 gives the full variable domain: DGGITQSPKYLFRKEGQNVTLSCEQNLNHDAMYWYRQDPGQGLRLIYYSQIVNDFQKGDIAEGYSVSREKKESFPLTVTSAQKNPTAFYLCASSRAGSEQFFGPGTRLTVL.

In this sample, this clone turned up a few times. V is TRBV28 and J is TRBJ1-2; TRBD1 might be the D (6 bases). Trimming took 4 bases from V and 3 from J, leaving 15 bases between them. This CDR3 is built from 15 residues. Germline loops: CDR1 MDHEN, CDR2 SYDVKM. Written as DNA, the CDR3 is TGTGCCAGCAGTTCACAGACAGGCGTGGACTATGGCTACACCTTC. Translated, it gives CASSSQTGVDYGYTF.

The chain uses TRBV5-4 and TRBJ2-1, with 11 bases aligning to TRBD2. The CDR3 covers 16 residues. CDR1 is SGHNT and CDR2 is YYREEE in the germline V gene (reference sequence). V dropped 4 bases and J dropped 4; count of bases not matched to a gene: 7. CDR3 nucleotides: TGTGCCAGCAGCCGGGGGACTAGCGGAACATACAATGAGCAGTTCTTC. This translates into CASSRGTSGTYNEQFF.

This chain joins TRBV10-3 and TRBJ1-2; 8 bases agree with TRBD1. CDR3 size: 13 residues. Germline V gene sequence: CDR1 ENHRY, CDR2 SYGVKD. V gave up 4 bases and J gave up 8 bases; unmatched junction bases: 6. The CDR3 reads CAISVGQGEGYTF. In nucleotides, the CDR3 is TGTGCCATCAGTGTCGGACAGGGTGAGGGCTACACCTTC.

The chain employs TRBV24-1 and TRBJ2-7; TRBD1 is a possible D gene (5 bases). Germline values: CDR1 KGHDR, CDR2 SFDVKD. The ends were cut back, 4 bases at V and 0 bases at J, with 6 bases in the middle. The CDR3 covers 13 residues. The DNA for the CDR3 is TGTGCCACCAGTGAAGACAGCTCCTACGAGCAGTACTTC. This sequence encodes CATSEDSSYEQYF.

This chain uses TRBV6-2 or TRBV6-3 with TRBJ1-1, with a possible D match to TRBD1 (5 bases). Germline loops: CDR1 MNHEY, CDR2 SVGEGT. This CDR3 region has 15 residues. Trimming stripped 6 bases from V and 5 bases from J, with 19 bases between. The CDR3 is CASSNVRGIGTEAFF. The CDR3 region has the DNA TGTGCCAGCAGCAACGTTCGGGGGATTGGGACTGAAGCTTTCTTT.

This clone was seen a few times. J is TRBJ1-1 and V is TRBV28; 10 bases match TRBD1. With 6 bases clipped from V and 7 bases from J, the junction kept 8 bases outside the gene matches. The germline V gene encodes CDR1 MDHEN and CDR2 SYDVKM. CDR3 size: 14 residues. CDR3 coding DNA: TGTGCCAGCAGCCGGACAGGGGGACCCCGTGAAGCTTTCTTT. Amino acids: CASSRTGGPREAFF.

The chain couples TRBV19 to TRBJ2-1, with TRBD1 matching over 7 bases. Per the germline V gene, CDR1 is LNHDA and CDR2 is SQIVND (reference sequence). The CDR3 extends over 15 amino acids. V lost 4 bases, J lost 3 bases, and 6 bases stayed unmatched. For the CDR3, the DNA is TGTGCCAGTAGTAGGGTCGACAGGGACTACAATGAGCAGTTCTTC. Translating gives CASSRVDRDYNEQFF.

The chain has TRBV4-1 and TRBJ1-2; TRBD1 aligns across 8 bases. CDR3 size: 14 residues. With V trimmed by 3 bases and J by 4 bases, 4 bases remained unmatched. Germline V gives CDR1 MGHRA, CDR2 YSYEKL. The chain's CDR3 is CASSQTGVFYGYTF. The CDR3 nucleotides read TGCGCCAGCAGCCAGACAGGGGTCTTCTATGGCTACACCTTC.